In this sample, the clone carrying this T cell receptor beta chain is medium-sized. Its antigen is unknown. The method was immunoSEQ multiplex PCR; TCRdb's version includes in-frame clones alone and lacks a portion of them. The sample lists 60,000 to 75,000 clones, roughly 90% occurring once. The entry originates in a study of lymphopenia after photon versus proton radiotherapy. This CDR3 spans 15 amino acids. Deletions cut 4 bases from V and 8 bases from J, with 20 bases between. Germline V gene sequence: CDR1 LNHDA, CDR2 SQIVND (reference sequence). General study findings and limits: A bigger post-nadir fall in TCR diversity correlated inversely with survival time in deceased patients.

This specimen was peripheral blood, taken from a patient treated with proton-based radiotherapy. The J gene is TRBJ1-2, the V gene TRBV19; D possibly corresponds to TRBD1 (5 bases). The clonotype was recovered from an elderly man with esophageal cancer. This CDR3 reads CASSSVGALVHGYTF. The CDR3 DNA sequence: TGTGCCAGTAGTAGCGTCGGGGCCCTGGTGCACGGCTACACCTTC.